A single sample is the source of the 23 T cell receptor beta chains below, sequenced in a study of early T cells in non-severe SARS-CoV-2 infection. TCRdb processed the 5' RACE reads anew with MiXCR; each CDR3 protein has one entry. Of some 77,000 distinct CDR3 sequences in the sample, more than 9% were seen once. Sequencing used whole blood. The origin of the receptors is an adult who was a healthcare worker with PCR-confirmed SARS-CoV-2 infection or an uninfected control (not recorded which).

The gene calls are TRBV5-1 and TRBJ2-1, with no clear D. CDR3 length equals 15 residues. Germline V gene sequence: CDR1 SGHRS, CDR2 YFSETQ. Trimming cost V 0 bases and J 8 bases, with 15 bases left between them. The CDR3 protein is CASSLAPSLEDEQFF. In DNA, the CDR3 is TGCGCCAGCAGCTTGGCTCCGTCTCTCGAGGATGAGCAGTTCTTC.

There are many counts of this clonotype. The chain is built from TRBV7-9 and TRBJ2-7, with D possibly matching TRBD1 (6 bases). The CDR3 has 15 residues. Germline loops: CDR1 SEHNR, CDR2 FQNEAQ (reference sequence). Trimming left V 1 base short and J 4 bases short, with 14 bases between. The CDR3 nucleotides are TGTGCCAGCAGCTTAGGGGACCAGGGGCGTTACGAGCAGTACTTC. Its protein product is CASSLGDQGRYEQYF.

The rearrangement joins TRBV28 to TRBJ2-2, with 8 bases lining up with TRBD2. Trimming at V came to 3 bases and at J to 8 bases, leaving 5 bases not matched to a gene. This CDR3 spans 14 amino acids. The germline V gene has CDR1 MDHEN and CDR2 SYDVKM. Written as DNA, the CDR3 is TGTGCCAGCAGTTTTTCCGGGAGGGATGGGGAGCTGTTTTTT. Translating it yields CASSFSGRDGELFF.

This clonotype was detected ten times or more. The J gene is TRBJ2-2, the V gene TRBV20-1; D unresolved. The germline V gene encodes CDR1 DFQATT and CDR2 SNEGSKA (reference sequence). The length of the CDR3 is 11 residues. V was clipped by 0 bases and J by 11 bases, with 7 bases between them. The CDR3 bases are TGCAGTGCTAGAGATTACCCCGAGCTGTTTTTT. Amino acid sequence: CSARDYPELFF.

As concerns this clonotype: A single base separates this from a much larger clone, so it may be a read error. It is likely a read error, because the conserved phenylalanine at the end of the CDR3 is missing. The CDR3 bases are TGTGCCAGCAGCTTAGAGGGCATCTCGAAGACCCAGTACCTC. Its translation: CASSLEGISKTQYL. This chain uses TRBV11-2 with TRBJ2-5; D not resolved. The CDR3 loop spans 14 amino acids. Germline V gives CDR1 SGHAT, CDR2 FQNNGV. The V gene lost 0 bases and the J gene lost 6 bases, with 11 bases spanning the gap.

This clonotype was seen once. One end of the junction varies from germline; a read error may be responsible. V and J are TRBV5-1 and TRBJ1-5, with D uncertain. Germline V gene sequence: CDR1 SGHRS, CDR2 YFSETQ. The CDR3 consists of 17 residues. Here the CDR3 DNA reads TGCGCCAGCAGCTTGACTCCGCTCGGTCCCGCTGGTCAGCTCCAGCATTTT. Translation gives CASSLTPLGPAGQLQHF.

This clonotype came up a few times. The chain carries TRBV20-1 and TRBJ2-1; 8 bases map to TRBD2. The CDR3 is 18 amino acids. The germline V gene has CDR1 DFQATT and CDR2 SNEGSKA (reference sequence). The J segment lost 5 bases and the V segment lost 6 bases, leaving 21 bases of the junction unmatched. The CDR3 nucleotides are TGCAGTGCGCGTCCCAAGGGGATATACGGGAGGGCCAACAATGAGCAGTTCTTC. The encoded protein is CSARPKGIYGRANNEQFF.

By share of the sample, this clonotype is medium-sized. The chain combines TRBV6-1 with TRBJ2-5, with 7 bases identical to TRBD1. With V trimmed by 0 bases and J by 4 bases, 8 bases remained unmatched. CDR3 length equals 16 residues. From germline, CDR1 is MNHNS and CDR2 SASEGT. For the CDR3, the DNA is TGTGCCAGCAGTGAAGCGCAGGGGGTAGGGGGAGAGACCCAGTACTTC. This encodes CASSEAQGVGGETQYF.

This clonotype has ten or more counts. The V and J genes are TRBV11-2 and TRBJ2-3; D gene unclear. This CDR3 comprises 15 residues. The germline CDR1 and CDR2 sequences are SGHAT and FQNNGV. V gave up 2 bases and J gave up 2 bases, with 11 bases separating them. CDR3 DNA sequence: TGTGCCAGCAGCTTATACGGCAGGCCCACAGATACGCAGTATTTT. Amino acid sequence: CASSLYGRPTDTQYF.

The CDR3 region has the DNA TGTGCCAGCAGCCAACAGTCTAGCGGCTACAATGAGCAGTTCTTC. Its translation: CASSQQSSGYNEQFF. V is TRBV14 and J is TRBJ2-1, with 7 bases lining up with TRBD2. Germline loops: CDR1 SGHDN, CDR2 FVKESK. The CDR3 loop spans 15 amino acids. The ends lost 2 bases at V and 3 bases at J; junction bases unmatched: 4.

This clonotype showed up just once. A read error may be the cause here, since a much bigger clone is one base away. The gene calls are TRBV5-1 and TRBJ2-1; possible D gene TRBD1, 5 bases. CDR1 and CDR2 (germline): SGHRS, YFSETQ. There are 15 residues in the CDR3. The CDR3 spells CANSQGRGVPGEQFF. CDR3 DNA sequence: TGCGCCAACAGCCAAGGAAGGGGCGTTCCGGGTGAGCAGTTCTTC.

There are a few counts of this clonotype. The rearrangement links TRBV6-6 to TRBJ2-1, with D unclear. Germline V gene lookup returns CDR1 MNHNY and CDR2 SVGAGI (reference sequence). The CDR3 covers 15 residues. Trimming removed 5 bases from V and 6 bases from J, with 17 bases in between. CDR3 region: CASSPTKTRVNEQFF. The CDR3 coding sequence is TGTGCCAGCAGTCCAACCAAGACTCGGGTCAATGAGCAGTTCTTC.

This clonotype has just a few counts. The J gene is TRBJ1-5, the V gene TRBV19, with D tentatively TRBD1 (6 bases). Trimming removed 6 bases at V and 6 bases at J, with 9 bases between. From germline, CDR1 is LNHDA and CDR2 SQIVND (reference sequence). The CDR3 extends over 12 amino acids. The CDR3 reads CASRDSFQPQHF. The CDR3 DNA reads TGTGCCAGTAGGGACAGTTTTCAGCCCCAGCATTTT. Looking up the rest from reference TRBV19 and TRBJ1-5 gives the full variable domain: DGGITQSPKYLFRKEGQNVTLSCEQNLNHDAMYWYRQDPGQGLRLIYYSQIVNDFQKGDIAEGYSVSREKKESFPLTVTSAQKNPTAFYLCASRDSFQPQHFGDGTRLSIL.

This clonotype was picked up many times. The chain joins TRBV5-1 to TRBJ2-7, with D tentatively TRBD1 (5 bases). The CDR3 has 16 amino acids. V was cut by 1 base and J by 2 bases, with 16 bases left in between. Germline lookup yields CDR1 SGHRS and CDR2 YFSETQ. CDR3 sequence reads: CASSLIPRQRPYEQYF. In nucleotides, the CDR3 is TGCGCCAGCAGCTTGATTCCGAGACAGCGACCCTACGAGCAGTACTTC.

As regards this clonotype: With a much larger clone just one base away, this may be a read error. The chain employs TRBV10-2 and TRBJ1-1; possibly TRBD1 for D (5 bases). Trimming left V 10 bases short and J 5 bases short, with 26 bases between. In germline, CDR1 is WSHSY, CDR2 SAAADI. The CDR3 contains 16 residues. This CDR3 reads CATSDVGETLGTEAFF. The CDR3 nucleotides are TGCGCCACCTCGGATGTGGGGGAAACCCTTGGGACTGAAGCTTTCTTT.

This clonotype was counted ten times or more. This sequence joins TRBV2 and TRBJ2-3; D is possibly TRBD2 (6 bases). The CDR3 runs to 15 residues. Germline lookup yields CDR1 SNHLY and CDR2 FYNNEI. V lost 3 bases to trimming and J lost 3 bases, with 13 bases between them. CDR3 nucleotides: TGTGCCAGCAGTGAGGGGGACTGGAGTACAGATACGCAGTATTTT. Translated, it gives CASSEGDWSTDTQYF.

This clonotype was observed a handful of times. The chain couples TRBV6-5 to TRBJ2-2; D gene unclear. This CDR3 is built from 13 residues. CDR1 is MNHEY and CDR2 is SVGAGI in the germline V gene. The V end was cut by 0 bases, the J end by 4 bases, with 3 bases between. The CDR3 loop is CASSYSRTGELFF. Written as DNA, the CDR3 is TGTGCCAGCAGTTACTCCCGCACCGGGGAGCTGTTTTTT.

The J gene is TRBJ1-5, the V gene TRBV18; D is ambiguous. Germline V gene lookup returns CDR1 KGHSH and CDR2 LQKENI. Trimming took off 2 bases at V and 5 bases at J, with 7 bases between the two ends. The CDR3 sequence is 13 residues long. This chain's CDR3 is CASSPGPDQPQHF. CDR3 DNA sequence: TGTGCCAGCTCACCAGGGCCCGATCAGCCCCAGCATTTT.

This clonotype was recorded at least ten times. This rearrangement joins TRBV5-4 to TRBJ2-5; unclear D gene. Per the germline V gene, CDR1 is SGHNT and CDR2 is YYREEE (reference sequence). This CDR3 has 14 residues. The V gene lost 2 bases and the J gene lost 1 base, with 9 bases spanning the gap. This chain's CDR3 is CASSFVLSQETQYF. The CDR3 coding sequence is TGTGCCAGCAGCTTTGTTCTCAGCCAAGAGACCCAGTACTTC. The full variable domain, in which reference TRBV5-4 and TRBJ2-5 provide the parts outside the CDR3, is ETGVTQSPTHLIKTRGQQVTLRCSSQSGHNTVSWYQQALGQGPQFIFQYYREEENGRGNFPPRFSGLQFPNYSSELNVNALELDDSALYLCASSFVLSQETQYFGPGTRLLVL.

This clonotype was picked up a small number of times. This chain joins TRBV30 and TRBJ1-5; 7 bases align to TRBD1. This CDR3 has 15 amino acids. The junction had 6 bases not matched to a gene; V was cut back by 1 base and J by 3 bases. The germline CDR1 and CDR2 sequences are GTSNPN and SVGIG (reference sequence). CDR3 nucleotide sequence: TGTGCCTGGAGTGGAGGGGGCGGCCTCAATCAGCCCCAGCATTTT. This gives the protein CAWSGGGGLNQPQHF.

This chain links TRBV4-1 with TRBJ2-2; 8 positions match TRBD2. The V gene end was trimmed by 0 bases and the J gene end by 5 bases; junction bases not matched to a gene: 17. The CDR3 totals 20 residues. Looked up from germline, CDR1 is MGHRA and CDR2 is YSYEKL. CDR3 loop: CASSQDVGAGVLRGTGELFF. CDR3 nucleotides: TGCGCCAGCAGCCAAGATGTGGGAGCGGGAGTCCTCCGAGGGACCGGGGAGCTGTTTTTT.

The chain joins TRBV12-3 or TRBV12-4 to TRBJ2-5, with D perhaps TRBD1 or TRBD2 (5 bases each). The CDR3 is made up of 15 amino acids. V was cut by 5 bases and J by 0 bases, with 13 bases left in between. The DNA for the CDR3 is TGTGCCAGCAGTGCGGGTAGGGGCCACCAAGAGACCCAGTACTTC. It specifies CASSAGRGHQETQYF.

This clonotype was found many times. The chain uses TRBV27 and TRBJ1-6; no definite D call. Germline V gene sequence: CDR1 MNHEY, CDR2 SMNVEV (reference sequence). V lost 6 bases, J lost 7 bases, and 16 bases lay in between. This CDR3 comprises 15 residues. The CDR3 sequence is CASSHGRSLNSPLHF. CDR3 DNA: TGTGCCAGCAGCCACGGACGGAGTTTAAATTCACCCCTCCACTTT.